The TCR beta chain described here comes from a study of T cell clones after liver transplantation. Assay used: immunoSEQ multiplex PCR; TCRdb lists only in-frame clones, some missing. The table records tens of thousands of clones, 80% of them present only once. Looked up from germline, CDR1 is SGHTA and CDR2 is FQGNSA. V lost 5 bases to trimming and J lost 10 bases; unmatched junction nucleotides: 11. The CDR3 runs 16 residues. This material consisted of CD4+ T cells from blood, taken 12 months after liver transplant. The chain employs TRBV7-2 and TRBJ2-1; TRBD2 matches at 13 bases. The sequence derives from a human patient who received a liver transplant. T cells may partly derive from the graft donor. The chain's CDR3 is CASSPTSGRAGAEQFF. The CDR3, as DNA: TGTGCCAGCAGCCCCACTAGCGGGAGGGCCGGGGCGGAGCAGTTCTTC.